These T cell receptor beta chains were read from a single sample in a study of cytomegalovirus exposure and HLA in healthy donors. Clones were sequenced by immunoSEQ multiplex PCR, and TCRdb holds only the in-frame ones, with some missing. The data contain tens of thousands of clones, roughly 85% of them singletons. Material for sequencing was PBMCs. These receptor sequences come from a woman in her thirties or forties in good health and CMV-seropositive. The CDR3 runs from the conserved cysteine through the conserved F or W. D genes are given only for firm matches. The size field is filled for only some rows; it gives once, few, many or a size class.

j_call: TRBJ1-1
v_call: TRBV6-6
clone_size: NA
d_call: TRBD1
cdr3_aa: CASRDRGWRNTEAFF
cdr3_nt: TGTGCCAGCAGGGACAGGGGATGGCGAAACACTGAAGCTTTCTTT

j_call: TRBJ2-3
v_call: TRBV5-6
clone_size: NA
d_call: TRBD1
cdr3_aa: CASSVAGTAYTDTQYF
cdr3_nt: TGTGCCAGCAGCGTGGCCGGGACAGCCTACACAGATACGCAGTATTTT

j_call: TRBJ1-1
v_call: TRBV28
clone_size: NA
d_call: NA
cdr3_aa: CASSLYATGEREAFF
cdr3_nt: TGTGCCAGCAGTTTGTATGCAACGGGGGAAAGAGAAGCTTTCTTT

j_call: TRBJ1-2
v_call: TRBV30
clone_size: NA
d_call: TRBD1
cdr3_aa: CAWRTSDRGRDGYTF
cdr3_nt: TGTGCCTGGAGAACCTCGGACAGGGGAAGGGATGGCTACACCTTC

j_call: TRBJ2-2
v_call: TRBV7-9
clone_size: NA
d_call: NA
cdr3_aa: CASSPYPQGISNTGELFF
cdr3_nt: TGTGCCAGCAGCCCTTATCCGCAGGGGATTTCGAATACCGGGGAGCTGTTTTTT

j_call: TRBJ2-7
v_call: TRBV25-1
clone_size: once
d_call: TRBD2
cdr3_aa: CASSEGSGGAYEQYF
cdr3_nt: TGTGCCAGCAGTGAAGGTTCGGGGGGTGCCTACGAGCAGTACTTC

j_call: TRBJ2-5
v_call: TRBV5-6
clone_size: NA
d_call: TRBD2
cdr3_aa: CASSLSRGGWETQYF
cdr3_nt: TGTGCCAGCAGCTTGTCGCGGGGGGGCTGGGAGACCCAGTACTTC

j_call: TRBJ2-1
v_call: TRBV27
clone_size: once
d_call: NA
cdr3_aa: CASSFRGAKLGNEQFF
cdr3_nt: TGTGCCAGCAGTTTCAGGGGGGCCAAGTTGGGCAATGAGCAGTTCTTC

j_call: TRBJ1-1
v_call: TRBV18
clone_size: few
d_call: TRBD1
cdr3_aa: CASSPPGQRTEAFF
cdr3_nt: TGTGCCAGCTCACCACCGGGACAGCGTACTGAAGCTTTCTTT

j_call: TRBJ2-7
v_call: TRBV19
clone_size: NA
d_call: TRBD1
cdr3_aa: CVYRQGCLGEQYF
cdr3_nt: TGTGTCTACCGACAGGGTTGTTTGGGGGAGCAGTACTTC

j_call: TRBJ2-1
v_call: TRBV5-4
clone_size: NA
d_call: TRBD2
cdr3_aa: CASSSSGGMEFF
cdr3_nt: TGTGCCAGCAGCTCTAGCGGGGGGATGGAGTTCTTC